This TCR beta chain is drawn from a study of regulatory dendritic cells for organ transplantation. V gave up 1 base and J gave up 10 bases; unmatched junction bases: 4. The CDR3 totals 14 residues. Germline V gives CDR1 SEHNR, CDR2 FQNEAQ (reference sequence). Sorted subsets were CFSE-labeled and cultured around five days with allogeneic dendritic cells. In the case of this clone: Its antigen is not known.

Libraries were prepared by immunoSEQ multiplex PCR; TCRdb keeps only in-frame clonotypes and omits some of them. The sample holds around 11,000 clones, roughly 65% seen once. Study findings and constraints: Naive T cells showed high diversity, memory cells less, memory CD8+ least.

The chain is built from TRBV7-9 and TRBJ1-6; 7 nucleotides match TRBD1. This TCR was recovered from a human donor in good health. The material sequenced was naive CD4+ T cells from blood cultured with dendritic cells. Subset given: CD45RA+ naive T cells. The CDR3 is CASSLGQGGSPLHF. The DNA for the CDR3 is TGTGCCAGCAGCTTAGGACAGGGAGGCTCACCCCTCCACTTT.